Listed below are T cell receptor beta chains from one sample, sequenced in a study of blood T cell repertoires in COVID-19. The protocol was immunoSEQ multiplex PCR, while the TCRdb copy is restricted to in-frame clones and leaves out a portion. The sample lists 30,000 to 40,000 clones; nearly 90% were seen once. Source material: peripheral blood. The receptors shown here come from a man aged 55 to 70 with active or convalescent COVID-19. CDR3s include the opening cysteine and the closing phenylalanine or tryptophan. Each record gives: CDR3 DNA, CDR3 protein, J gene, V gene, clone size, D gene. D genes are given only for firm matches. Part of the rows lack a size; the others show once, few, many or a class for expanded clones.

TGTGCCAGCTCACCACCAGCAGGGTTCCCGTCCTACGAGCAGTACTTC,CASSPPAGFPSYEQYF,TRBJ2-7,TRBV18,-,-
TGTGCCAGCAGCGTCGATCTAGCGGGAGGGTACGAGCAGTACTTC,CASSVDLAGGYEQYF,TRBJ2-7,TRBV9,-,TRBD2
TGTGCCAGCAGCCCTTTTCTGGGGCAGACTCGCACCGGGGAGCTGTTTTTT,CASSPFLGQTRTGELFF,TRBJ2-2,TRBV11-2,-,-
TGCGCCAGCAGCTTAACTAGCGGGGGCTACAATGAGCAGTTCTTC,CASSLTSGGYNEQFF,TRBJ2-1,TRBV5-1,-,TRBD2
TGTGCCAGCAGTTACTCCCTAACTAGCGGGAGACGACGAGGGGATACGCAGTATTTT,CASSYSLTSGRRRGDTQYF,TRBJ2-3,TRBV6-2/TRBV6-3,-,TRBD2
TGTGCCAGCAGCCAAGACGGCGGGAGTGACGATACGCAGTATTTT,CASSQDGGSDDTQYF,TRBJ2-3,TRBV3-1/TRBV3-2,-,TRBD2
TGTGCCAGCACCGATCTACCCGGTAATGAAAAACTGTTTTTT,CASTDLPGNEKLFF,TRBJ1-4,TRBV7-9,-,-
TGCGCCAGCAGCTGGGACAGAACGGGTGAAAAACTGTTTTTT,CASSWDRTGEKLFF,TRBJ1-4,TRBV5-1,-,TRBD1
TGTGCCACCAGCAGAGACACTAGCGGGGGCAATGAGCAGTTCTTC,CATSRDTSGGNEQFF,TRBJ2-1,TRBV15,-,TRBD2
TGTGCCAGCAGTTTACAACCCGGGACAGGTAGGGCCCACTATGGCTACACCTTC,CASSLQPGTGRAHYGYTF,TRBJ1-2,TRBV27,few,TRBD1
TGTGCCAGCAGCTTGCTAGCGGTCTACAATGAGCAGTTCTTC,CASSLLAVYNEQFF,TRBJ2-1,TRBV7-2,-,TRBD2
TGTGCCAGCAGCACCCAGGGACGGGGGATTAAAGATACGCAGTATTTT,CASSTQGRGIKDTQYF,TRBJ2-3,TRBV7-3,-,-
TGTGCCAGCAGTCCCGCCGGGGACACTGAAGCTTTCTTT,CASSPAGDTEAFF,TRBJ1-1,TRBV9,-,-
TGTGCCAGCATCGAACAGGGAGACCCTTTTACCTACGAGCAGTACTTC,CASIEQGDPFTYEQYF,TRBJ2-7,TRBV6-4,-,-
TGTGCCAGCAGCTTTGGACAGGGAGGGGACACCGGGGAGCTGTTTTTT,CASSFGQGGDTGELFF,TRBJ2-2,TRBV11-2,-,-
TGTGCCAGCAGTGACCATCCAGGGGAGCAGTACTTC,CASSDHPGEQYF,TRBJ2-7,TRBV2,few,-
TGTGCCAGCAGTGAAGCGCCTACCCCCACGGGAAGGTACTTC,CASSEAPTPTGRYF,TRBJ2-4,TRBV2,-,-
TGTGCCAGCAGCTTGGGGGGACTAGCGGGATCCACAGATACGCAGTATTTT,CASSLGGLAGSTDTQYF,TRBJ2-3,TRBV5-4,once,TRBD2
TGTGCCAGCAGCTACCGCGGGGGACAGGGGGCTTACGAGCAGTACTTC,CASSYRGGQGAYEQYF,TRBJ2-7,TRBV7-9,-,TRBD1
TGTGCCAGCAAGGGGACAGTGAACACCGGGGAGCTGTTTTTT,CASKGTVNTGELFF,TRBJ2-2,TRBV2,-,TRBD1
TGTGCCTGGAGACAACAGGGGTTATGCACCTTC,CAWRQQGLCTF,TRBJ1-2,TRBV30,-,TRBD1
TGTGCCAGCAGCTGGGACAGGAAAACCTCCTACGAGCAGTACTTC,CASSWDRKTSYEQYF,TRBJ2-7,TRBV7-9,-,TRBD1
TGTGCCAGCAGCCGAAATTCCGACAGGCGGGGCAATCAGCCCCAGCATTTT,CASSRNSDRRGNQPQHF,TRBJ1-5,TRBV3-1/TRBV3-2,-,-
TGTGCCAGCAGCTCCTCTTCCGGGACAGGGGGCGATGAGCAGTTCTTC,CASSSSSGTGGDEQFF,TRBJ2-1,TRBV11-2,-,TRBD1
TGTGCCAGCAGCTTCACTCACGGGACAGGGGGTCTGAACACTGAAGCTTTCTTT,CASSFTHGTGGLNTEAFF,TRBJ1-1,TRBV7-6,-,TRBD1
TGTGCCAGCTGGGGGCTACCTAACACCGGGGAGCTGTTTTTT,CASWGLPNTGELFF,TRBJ2-2,TRBV28,-,-
TGTGCCAGCAGTACCCGACTAGCGGGAGGGTCGGCGAACACCGGGGAGCTGTTTTTT,CASSTRLAGGSANTGELFF,TRBJ2-2,TRBV28,-,TRBD2
TGCGCCAGCAGCTCCCGAGTGAGTGGCGCAGGAGGTACGCAGTATTTT,CASSSRVSGAGGTQYF,TRBJ2-3,TRBV4-3,-,-
TGTGCCAGCAGCGTCCCCCGGGAGGTTAACACCGGGGAGCTGTTTTTT,CASSVPREVNTGELFF,TRBJ2-2,TRBV9,once,TRBD2
TGTGCCAGCAGGGACATAGACACTGAAGCTTTCTTT,CASRDIDTEAFF,TRBJ1-1,TRBV19,-,-
TGTGCCAGTAGTGGAAGAAGATTACTAGCGGGAACCGATACGCAGTATTTT,CASSGRRLLAGTDTQYF,TRBJ2-3,TRBV19,-,TRBD2
TGTGCCAGCTCACCGAGCCAGAACACTGAAGCTTTCTTT,CASSPSQNTEAFF,TRBJ1-1,TRBV18,-,-
TGCAGTGCCCAGATCACTGAAGCTTTCTTT,CSAQITEAFF,TRBJ1-1,TRBV20-1,-,-
TGTGCCAGCAGCTTTAGCTCTGGGGCCAACGTCCTGACTTTC,CASSFSSGANVLTF,TRBJ2-6,TRBV7-2,-,-
TGCGCCAGCAGCTCCGGGACTAGCGGGTTCTCCTACGAGCAGTACTTC,CASSSGTSGFSYEQYF,TRBJ2-7,TRBV5-1,-,TRBD2
TGTGCCAGCAGGGAAAGGGACAGTAATCAGCCCCAGCATTTT,CASRERDSNQPQHF,TRBJ1-5,TRBV2,few,TRBD1
TGTGCCAGCTCACCATTACAACAGAACTATGGCTACACCTTC,CASSPLQQNYGYTF,TRBJ1-2,TRBV18,-,-
TGTGCCAGCAGCTTGGGGACTAGCGGATACAATGAGCAGTTCTTC,CASSLGTSGYNEQFF,TRBJ2-1,TRBV11-2,-,TRBD2
TGTGCCAGCAAGGGGACAGGGAGGGGCACACAGCCCCAGCATTTT,CASKGTGRGTQPQHF,TRBJ1-5,TRBV6-5,-,TRBD1
TGCAGCGTTGAGAATCTAGAGGGAGCGACAACTAGCACAGATACGCAGTATTTT,CSVENLEGATTSTDTQYF,TRBJ2-3,TRBV29-1,-,-
TGCAGCGTTAGCCGGGACAACTACGAGCAGTACTTC,CSVSRDNYEQYF,TRBJ2-7,TRBV29-1,-,-